The following is a T cell receptor beta chain sequence with its context. Its antigen is unknown. No quality values exist for individual bases; no much larger clone is one base distant. These data originate in a study of OX40 agonist ivuxolimab in advanced cancers. Looking at the study overall: Ivuxolimab, which targeted the costimulatory receptor OX40 (CD134), was an agonistic, fully human IgG2 monoclonal antibody. Intravenous ivuxolimab was administered to patients every 2 weeks at six dose levels: 0.01, 0.1, 0.3, 1.5, 3 and 10 mg/kg. Among the roughly 52 dose-escalation patients, 19 had hepatocellular carcinoma, about 15 melanoma, 9 renal cell carcinoma and 9 head and neck cancer. The dose-escalation cohort was roughly 80% male with a mean age of about 65 years, ranging from roughly 20 to 85. Prior anti-PD-1, anti-PD-L1 or anti-CTLA-4 therapy was permitted, and approximately 42% of dose-escalation patients had received checkpoint inhibitors. Partial responses occurred in three dose-escalation patients: two with cutaneous melanoma and one with hepatocellular carcinoma. Peripheral TCRbeta sequencing aimed to test whether ivuxolimab altered TCR sequence diversity and caused clonal T-cell expansion. The paper covers the monotherapy dose-escalation part of the phase I ivuxolimab trial, which included N of about 51 patients.

Patients with a history of autoimmune disease or receiving systemic immunosuppression were excluded from the trial. Peripheral blood for TCR sequencing was collected from all dose cohorts at baseline, on cycle 4 day 1, and on cycle 7 day 1. Samples were obtained from an open-label, multicenter, first-in-human phase I dose-escalation trial of ivuxolimab. Adults with locally advanced or metastatic melanoma, renal cell, hepatocellular, or head and neck squamous cell carcinoma were enrolled in the trial. Before TCR sequencing, CD4+ T cells and CD8+ T cells from peripheral blood were sorted into separate populations. Relative to germline, V is 4 bases shorter and J is 3 bases shorter, with 10 bases between their ends. From its cysteine to its phenylalanine, the CDR3 spans 13 amino acids. Only CDR3 DNA remains: 39 bases, in frame from the first base. For CDR1 and CDR2, the germline V gene (reference sequence) lists MNHEY and SMNVEV.

Overall study results and their limits: Antigen specificity was not determined for the clonally expanded peripheral T cells. After ivuxolimab, expanded clones were on average more numerous among CD8+ T cells than among CD4+ T cells. Low levels of normalized T-cell clonal expansion were also seen in some patients who did not respond. At doses of 0.1 to 3.0 mg/kg, clonal expansion of both CD4+ and CD8+ T cells in blood was seen between baseline and week 6. In the 0.1-3.0 mg/kg groups, partial responders had among the lowest normalized peripheral clonal expansion, particularly in CD8+ T cells.

Genomic DNA was extracted from sorted cells for sequencing of the TCRbeta CDR3 region. The immunoSEQ Assay was used to sequence the TCRbeta CDR3 regions. The table was pulled from immuneACCESS by TCRdb, which kept in-frame rearrangements only. Such tables lose some clones; where checked, under half of the loss comes from unresolved V genes, and the rest has no known cause. This sample has 50,000 to 75,000 clones in its table, and approximately 92% of those were observed once. The ten largest clones take up over 11% of the sample. Sample: CD4+ or CD8+ T cells sorted from blood, taken in a trial of the OX40 agonist ivuxolimab. This sequence uses TRBV27 and TRBJ2-7, and the D gene may be TRBD2, 5 bases matching. The receptor was isolated from an adult with an advanced solid tumor such as melanoma, head and neck, liver or kidney cancer. The bases read TGTGCCAGCAGTTACAGTGAGGGCTACGAGCAGTACTTC. This encodes CASSYSEGYEQYF.